This TCR beta chain is drawn from a study of blood T cell repertoires in COVID-19. At the level of the study: The cDNA or gDNA used as material had been derived from T cells, B-cell-depleted T cells, or PBMCs.

While infection was still active, Seattle patients were enrolled and then followed longitudinally. V was pared by 2 bases and J by 6 bases, with 3 bases of the junction left unmatched. This CDR3 region has 14 residues. CDR1 is MNHNY and CDR2 is SVGAGI in the germline V gene (reference sequence). Libraries were prepared by immunoSEQ multiplex PCR; TCRdb keeps only in-frame clonotypes and omits some of them. The sample yields 200,000 to 300,000 clones, about 87% seen once. Source material: peripheral blood. The sequence derives from an older woman with COVID-19, enrolled during active disease. This rearrangement joins TRBV6-6 to TRBJ2-7; 11 nucleotides match TRBD1. The chain's CDR3 is CASSYRGQGVEQYF. DNA of the CDR3: TGTGCCAGCAGTTACCGGGGACAGGGGGTCGAGCAGTACTTC.